One and the same sample provided the 10 T cell receptor beta chains below, sequenced in a study of T cells in Graves' hyperthyroidism and ophthalmopathy. Amplified TCR beta CDR3 regions derived from RNA transcripts. Carried out on the TCR CDR3, a first-round RT-PCR used the HTBI primer set. Via MiXCR, TCRdb re-called the multiplex PCR reads, giving one row per CDR3 protein. The table lists under 450,000 distinct CDR3 sequences, about 18% of them singletons. The specimen sequenced was blood. Receptor source: a woman aged 30 to 39 with Graves' hyperthyroidism that later progressed to Graves' ophthalmopathy.

This clonotype came up many times. The rearrangement links TRBV10-3 to TRBJ1-1; 7 nucleotides align to TRBD1. CDR3 length equals 15 residues. After removal of 6 bases from V and 4 bases from J, the junction contained 11 bases not matched to a gene. Germline lookup yields CDR1 ENHRY and CDR2 SYGVKD. Written as DNA, the CDR3 is TGTGCCATCAGCACAGGGGAGGGGATGATCACTGAAGCTTTCTTT. The encoded protein is CAISTGEGMITEAFF.

This clonotype was found many times. This chain links TRBV7-2 with TRBJ2-4; 8 nucleotides agree with TRBD2. The germline gives CDR1 SGHTA, CDR2 FQGNSA. The J segment lost 9 bases and the V segment lost 2 bases, leaving 9 bases of the junction unmatched. The CDR3 loop spans 15 amino acids. CDR3 sequence (DNA): TGTGCCAGCAGCTTAATACGCGGGGGGAAGAGCATTCAGTACTTC. It translates to CASSLIRGGKSIQYF.

This clonotype occurred many times. The chain carries TRBV20-1 and TRBJ2-4, with D perhaps matching TRBD1 (8 bases). Germline CDR1 and CDR2: DFQATT and SNEGSKA (reference sequence). The germline V and J ends were trimmed by 6 bases and 2 bases, with 17 bases remaining between them. The CDR3 has 15 residues. Written as DNA, the CDR3 is TGCAGTGCGGGGGGGCAGGGGGCTTCCAAAAACATTCAGTACTTC. It translates to CSAGGQGASKNIQYF.

The J gene is TRBJ2-3, the V gene TRBV5-1, with D possibly matching TRBD1 (6 bases). Germline assignment: CDR1 SGHRS and CDR2 YFSETQ. This CDR3 contains 15 residues. V lost 0 bases and J 2 bases, leaving 10 bases between the germline ends. The DNA of the CDR3 is TGCGCCAGCAGCTTGGTACAGGGAGCCACAGATACGCAGTATTTT. This encodes CASSLVQGATDTQYF.

The CDR3 coding sequence is TGTGCCAGCAGCTCCGGGACAGCATCCTTTAATGAAAAACTGTTTTTT. Residues: CASSSGTASFNEKLFF. The rearrangement links TRBV6-1 to TRBJ1-4; 7 nucleotides match TRBD1. CDR3 length: 16 amino acids. Germline-derived CDR1 and CDR2 are MNHNS and SASEGT. With V trimmed by 6 bases and J by 4 bases, 11 bases remained unmatched.

On this clonotype itself: Mismatch with germline at one junction end may stem from a read error. V is TRBV19 and J is TRBJ2-2; D may be TRBD1 or TRBD2 (5 bases each). Germline V gives CDR1 LNHDA, CDR2 SQIVND (reference sequence). CDR3 size: 15 residues. CDR3 nucleotides: TGTGCCAGTAGTATAGATGGACAATTCACCGGGAAGCTGTTTTTT. Protein sequence: CASSIDGQFTGKLFF.

About this clonotype itself: It may be a read error: a sequence one base away is much more abundant. V and J are TRBV12-3 or TRBV12-4 and TRBJ1-1; D is ambiguous. The CDR3 loop spans 14 amino acids. The CDR3 protein is CASSYESRLTEDFF. CDR3 coding DNA: TGTGCCAGCAGTTACGAAAGTAGACTAACTGAAGATTTCTTT.

To note about this clonotype: This may stem from a read error, because a much larger clone lies one nucleotide away. V usage is TRBV20-1 and J usage is TRBJ1-4, with 7 bases that match TRBD1. This CDR3 has 13 residues. In germline, CDR1 is DFQATT, CDR2 SNEGSKA (reference sequence). V was pared by 5 bases and J by 8 bases, with 8 bases of the junction left unmatched. The CDR3 nucleotides are TGCAGTGCTTTTTCGGGACAGTTAGAAAAACTGTTTTTT. Translated, it gives CSAFSGQLEKLFF.

The rearrangement uses TRBV4-1 and TRBJ1-1, with D possibly matching TRBD1 (6 bases). Trimming stripped 7 bases from V and 3 bases from J, with 18 bases between. Germline V gene sequence: CDR1 MGHRA, CDR2 YSYEKL. The CDR3 covers 15 residues. Here the CDR3 reads CASTSTGGADTEAFF. CDR3 coding DNA: TGCGCCAGCACCTCAACCGGGGGGGCGGACACTGAAGCTTTCTTT.

This clonotype has ten or more counts. This chain links TRBV25-1 with TRBJ2-7, with TRBD1 identical over 8 bases. CDR3 size: 16 residues. Germline CDR1 reads MGHDK; CDR2 reads SYGVNS. V gave up 1 base and J gave up 6 bases; unmatched junction bases: 11. CDR3 amino acids: CASSEFEDRVLLEQYF. The CDR3, as DNA: TGTGCCAGCAGTGAATTTGAGGACAGGGTCCTTCTCGAGCAGTACTTC.